The next 7 T cell receptor beta chains were all read from a single sample in a study of pediatric ulcerative colitis. The method was immunoSEQ multiplex PCR; TCRdb's version includes in-frame clones alone and lacks a portion of them. The sample comprises about 16,000 clones, over 65% of which are singletons, and 6.6% rests with the top ten. One to two pinch biopsies were taken from the rectum during colonoscopy. The sample consisted of gut tissue. The receptors come from a boy aged 5-17 years with moderate ulcerative colitis.

The count of this clone is one. The CDR3 loop is CASSLDVGRTEAFF. The CDR3 DNA sequence: TGTGCCAGCAGCTTGGATGTCGGGCGGACTGAAGCTTTCTTT. The chain couples TRBV5-5 to TRBJ1-1; D not certain. V lost 0 bases and J lost 5, with 11 bases in between. CDR3 length: 14 amino acids. Germline V gene sequence: CDR1 SGHKS, CDR2 YYEKEE (reference sequence). The full variable domain, with the rest looked up from reference TRBV5-5 and TRBJ1-1, is DAGVTQSPTHLIKTRGQQVTLRCSPISGHKSVSWYQQVLGQGPQFIFQYYEKEERGRGNFPDRFSARQFPNYSSELNVNALLLGDSALYLCASSLDVGRTEAFFGQGTRLTVV.

The V call is TRBV28, the J call TRBJ1-6; maybe TRBD1 (5 bases). This CDR3 comprises 15 residues. In germline, CDR1 is MDHEN, CDR2 SYDVKM. Trimming shortened V by 6 bases and J by 7 bases, and 16 bases separated the two germline ends. As DNA, the CDR3 is TGTGCCAGCAGCTACAGGCTCCCAGGGAATTCACCCCTCCACTTT. It translates to CASSYRLPGNSPLHF. The full variable domain, its missing parts supplied by reference TRBV28 and TRBJ1-6, is DVKVTQSSRYLVKRTGEKVFLECVQDMDHENMFWYRQDPGLGLRLIYFSYDVKMKEKGDIPEGYSVSREKKERFSLILESASTNQTSMYLCASSYRLPGNSPLHFGNGTRLTVT.

The chain joins TRBV5-1 to TRBJ2-5; D unclear. CDR3 size: 15 residues. V shed 2 bases and J shed 9 bases, with 20 bases lying between them. Germline CDR1 and CDR2: SGHRS and YFSETQ. This chain's CDR3 is CASSFDTNRDGAQYF. The DNA of the CDR3 is TGCGCCAGCAGCTTCGACACCAACCGCGACGGAGCCCAGTACTTC.

The rearrangement joins TRBV29-1 to TRBJ2-2, with D hard to call. V dropped 5 bases and J dropped 6 bases, with 7 bases sitting between them. The V gene's germline CDR1 is SQVTM and CDR2 ANQGSEA. This CDR3 region has 11 residues. The CDR3, as DNA: TGCAGCGTTCGACGGTCCGGGGAGCTGTTTTTT. Translated, it gives CSVRRSGELFF.

The chain joins TRBV5-4 to TRBJ1-2; 9 nucleotides line up with TRBD1. The CDR3 totals 13 residues. In germline, CDR1 is SGHNT, CDR2 YYREEE (reference sequence). Trimming at V came to 6 bases and at J to 7 bases, leaving 7 bases not matched to a gene. CDR3: CASKGQGGVGYTF. The CDR3 region has the DNA TGTGCCAGCAAGGGACAGGGCGGCGTTGGCTACACCTTC.

The rearrangement links TRBV4-1 to TRBJ2-1, with 10 bases matching TRBD2. From germline, CDR1 is MGHRA and CDR2 YSYEKL. V was clipped by 5 bases and J by 6 bases; unmatched bases: 7. This CDR3 is built from 15 residues. The CDR3 sequence: CASSFTGTSVNEQFF. In nucleotides, the CDR3 is TGCGCCAGCAGCTTTACCGGGACTAGCGTCAATGAGCAGTTCTTC.

Only a few counts were recorded for this clone. The chain employs TRBV19 and TRBJ2-5, with TRBD1 matching over 8 bases. Trimming took 8 bases from V and 5 from J; bases not matched to a gene: 10. The CDR3 runs to 14 residues. Germline V CDR1 and CDR2: LNHDA, SQIVND (reference sequence). CDR3: CASQPQGAQETQYF. The CDR3 DNA is TGTGCCAGTCAACCTCAGGGGGCGCAGGAGACCCAGTACTTC.